Presented here are 18 T cell receptor beta chains from one specimen sequenced in a study of cytomegalovirus exposure and HLA in healthy donors. It was with 60 Vbeta and 13 Jbeta primers that the PCR ran. Using immunoSEQ multiplex PCR, the repertoire was profiled, and TCRdb retains in-frame clones only, with some absent. The table has under 150,000 clones, roughly four fifths seen once. The sequenced sample was PBMCs. The receptor source for this set is a man between 25 and 39 years old in good health and CMV-seropositive.

The chain links TRBV10-1 to TRBJ2-2; TRBD1 aligns across 9 bases. CDR3 length equals 13 residues. V dropped 4 bases and J dropped 6; count of bases not matched to a gene: 0. Germline assignment: CDR1 WNHNN and CDR2 SYGVQD (reference sequence). In DNA form, the CDR3 reads TGCGCCAGCAGTGGGACAGGGGCCGGGGAGCTGTTTTTT. Translating it yields CASSGTGAGELFF.

As for this clone: One junction end disagrees with the germline gene, perhaps due to a read error. Other nucleotide sequences in the sample specify the same CDR3. The chain carries TRBV6-1 and TRBJ1-1; D might be TRBD1 (5 bases). The CDR3 extends over 15 amino acids. From germline, CDR1 is MNHNS and CDR2 SASEGT. CDR3: CASSQGAGGNHEAFF. CDR3 DNA: TGTGCCAGCAGTCAAGGGGCAGGTGGAAATCATGAAGCCTTCTTT.

The chain joins TRBV7-8 to TRBJ2-3; 8 bases line up with TRBD2. V lost 11 bases, J lost 6 bases, and 13 bases stayed unmatched. The germline V gene has CDR1 SGHVS and CDR2 FQNEAQ. The CDR3 runs 14 residues. The DNA of the CDR3 is TGTGCCTACACCACGGGGGGGCAGTGGGATACGCAGTATTTT. Residues: CAYTTGGQWDTQYF. Filled out from reference TRBV7-8 and TRBJ2-3, the complete variable domain reads GAGVSQSPRYKVAKRGQDVALRCDPISGHVSLFWYQQALGQGPEFLTYFQNEAQLDKSGLPSDRFFAERPEGSVSTLKIQRTQQEDSAVYLCAYTTGGQWDTQYFGPGTRLTVL.

The V and J genes are TRBV28 and TRBJ2-7; tentatively, D is TRBD2 (6 bases). In germline, CDR1 is MDHEN, CDR2 SYDVKM. The CDR3 is 19 amino acids. V was trimmed by 3 bases and J by 2 bases, leaving 26 bases between them. The CDR3: CASSFRLTIVAGPTYEQYF. The CDR3 DNA is TGTGCCAGCAGTTTTAGACTGACTATCGTTGCGGGGCCAACCTACGAGCAGTACTTC.

The CDR3 is CASREYNEQFF. DNA of the CDR3: TGTGCCAGCAGGGAGTACAATGAGCAGTTCTTC. This chain links TRBV7-9 with TRBJ2-1; D not certain. The CDR3 is 11 amino acids. The V end was cut by 6 bases, the J end by 4 bases, with 4 bases between. Germline V CDR1 and CDR2: SEHNR, FQNEAQ (reference sequence).

The genes are TRBV5-1 and TRBJ2-2, with TRBD2 identical over 7 bases. Germline CDR1 is SGHRS and CDR2 is YFSETQ. The CDR3 has 16 amino acids. J was trimmed by 0 bases and V by 3 bases; bases with no gene match: 5. The CDR3 reads CASSWGGAANTGELFF. CDR3 bases: TGCGCCAGCAGCTGGGGGGGAGCCGCGAACACCGGGGAGCTGTTTTTT.

V usage is TRBV14 and J usage is TRBJ2-2; D not resolved. This CDR3 region has 15 residues. The V end lost 4 bases, the J end lost 0 bases, and 9 bases lay between the germline ends. Germline lookup yields CDR1 SGHDN and CDR2 FVKESK. CDR3 in DNA: TGTGCCAGCAGCCGGCAGGAACCGAACACCGGGGAGCTGTTTTTT. Amino acid sequence: CASSRQEPNTGELFF.

The chain couples TRBV7-2 to TRBJ1-4, with D tentatively TRBD1 (5 bases). This CDR3 is built from 14 residues. CDR1 SGHTA and CDR2 FQGNSA come from the germline V gene. The germline V and J ends were trimmed by 5 bases and 4 bases, with 11 bases remaining between them. The CDR3 DNA is TGTGCCAGCAGCCCAATGGGGGGTAATGAAAAACTGTTTTTT. Protein product: CASSPMGGNEKLFF. The complete variable domain, with remaining parts taken from reference TRBV7-2 and TRBJ1-4, reads GAGVSQSPSNKVTEKGKDVELRCDPISGHTALYWYRQSLGQGLEFLIYFQGNSAPDKSGLPSDRFSAERTGGSVSTLTIQRTQQEDSAVYLCASSPMGGNEKLFFGSGTQLSVL.

The V gene is TRBV7-9, the J gene TRBJ2-5, with D perhaps TRBD2 (6 bases). Trimming left V 5 bases short and J 2 bases short, with 24 bases between. Looked up from germline, CDR1 is SEHNR and CDR2 is FQNEAQ (reference sequence). The CDR3 totals 18 residues. The CDR3 is CASSPKNLARSLQETQYF. The CDR3 DNA follows: TGTGCCAGCAGCCCTAAGAACCTAGCGCGCAGCTTACAAGAGACCCAGTACTTC. Full variable domain (missing parts from reference TRBV7-9 and TRBJ2-5): DTGVSQNPRHKITKRGQNVTFRCDPISEHNRLYWYRQTLGQGPEFLTYFQNEAQLEKSRLLSDRFSAERPKGSFSTLEIQRTEQGDSAMYLCASSPKNLARSLQETQYFGPGTRLLVL.

Only a few counts were recorded for this clone. This chain connects TRBV2 to TRBJ1-1; no firm D call. The CDR3 has 13 amino acids. Germline V gives CDR1 SNHLY, CDR2 FYNNEI. Trimming shortened V by 7 bases and J by 1 base, and 10 bases separated the two germline ends. The CDR3 DNA reads TGTGCCAGCACTTCAGACTCGAACACTGAAGCTTTCTTT. Its protein is CASTSDSNTEAFF.

The J gene is TRBJ1-1, the V gene TRBV4-1; 9 bases align to TRBD1. Losses at the gene ends were 0 bases for V and 8 bases for J; bases not matched to a gene: 7. This CDR3 is 15 amino acids long. Germline CDR1 reads MGHRA; CDR2 reads YSYEKL. The CDR3 loop reads CASSQDTGTGTEAFF. Written as DNA, the CDR3 is TGCGCCAGCAGCCAAGATACGGGGACAGGGACCGAAGCTTTCTTT.

V gene TRBV4-2 combines with J gene TRBJ2-1; 11 nucleotides agree with TRBD1. The CDR3 totals 15 residues. Germline V gene lookup returns CDR1 LGHNA and CDR2 YNFKEQ. Germline trimming cut 6 bases from V and 4 bases from J; bases unmatched to any gene: 5. CDR3 residues: CASRVGTGGYNEQFF. The DNA of the CDR3 is TGTGCCAGCAGGGTGGGGACAGGGGGATACAATGAGCAGTTCTTC.

The V gene is TRBV5-4, the J gene TRBJ2-7; no definite D call. CDR1 and CDR2 (germline): SGHNT, YYREEE (reference sequence). The CDR3 spans 14 residues. Trimming left V 4 bases short and J 2 bases short, with 13 bases between. Here the CDR3 DNA reads TGTGCCAGCAGCCCGAAGACTCCGCCCTACGAGCAGTACTTC. It specifies CASSPKTPPYEQYF.

The count of this clone is one. The chain has TRBV9 and TRBJ2-6; the D gene is possibly TRBD2 (6 bases). CDR3 size: 17 residues. Trimming took 4 bases from V and 0 from J, leaving 14 bases between them. The V gene's germline CDR1 is SGDLS and CDR2 YYNGEE. CDR3 nucleotide sequence: TGTGCCAGCAGCCCCGGGGGACGAATCTCTGGGGCCAACGTCCTGACTTTC. Residues: CASSPGGRISGANVLTF. The full variable domain, in which reference TRBV9 and TRBJ2-6 provide the parts outside the CDR3, is DSGVTQTPKHLITATGQRVTLRCSPRSGDLSVYWYQQSLDQGLQFLIQYYNGEERAKGNILERFSAQQFPDLHSELNLSSLELGDSALYFCASSPGGRISGANVLTFGAGSRLTVL.

This clone came up many times. Other DNA variants within this sample encode the same CDR3. J is TRBJ1-5 and V is TRBV5-1; D remains unclear. The CDR3 has 15 amino acids. The V gene's germline CDR1 is SGHRS and CDR2 YFSETQ. V was shortened by 0 bases and J by 2 bases, with 9 bases between the two germline ends. In nucleotides, the CDR3 is TGCGCCAGCAGCTTGGGGACCGGGGGCAATCAGCCCCAGCATTTT. It translates to CASSLGTGGNQPQHF.

V is TRBV7-9 and J is TRBJ2-7; 10 bases agree with TRBD2. Germline CDR1 reads SEHNR; CDR2 reads FQNEAQ (reference sequence). The CDR3 is 13 amino acids. V trimming: 4 bases; J trimming: 4 bases; junction bases outside the gene matches: 1. This chain's CDR3 is CASSSSGGYEQYF. Here the CDR3 DNA reads TGTGCCAGCAGCTCTAGCGGGGGTTACGAGCAGTACTTC. Drawing the rest from reference TRBV7-9 and TRBJ2-7, the complete variable domain is DTGVSQNPRHKITKRGQNVTFRCDPISEHNRLYWYRQTLGQGPEFLTYFQNEAQLEKSRLLSDRFSAERPKGSFSTLEIQRTEQGDSAMYLCASSSSGGYEQYFGPGTRLTVT.

The chain joins TRBV25-1 to TRBJ2-1; 7 bases map to TRBD1. This CDR3 is built from 18 residues. With V trimmed by 1 base and J by 2 bases, 11 bases remained unmatched. Germline V gene data show CDR1 as MGHDK and CDR2 as SYGVNS. The CDR3 coding sequence is TGTGCCAGCAGTGAATCACCCGCTCCCAGGGGGACCTACAATGAGCAGTTCTTC. Its protein is CASSESPAPRGTYNEQFF.

The rearrangement joins TRBV28 to TRBJ1-5; 8 bases agree with TRBD1. The V segment lost 6 bases and the J segment 7 bases; nucleotides outside the gene matches: 11. Germline loops: CDR1 MDHEN, CDR2 SYDVKM. This CDR3 is 15 amino acids long. The CDR3 sequence is CASSILQGEGQPQHF. The CDR3 DNA is TGTGCCAGCAGCATCCTACAGGGGGAGGGCCAGCCCCAGCATTTT.